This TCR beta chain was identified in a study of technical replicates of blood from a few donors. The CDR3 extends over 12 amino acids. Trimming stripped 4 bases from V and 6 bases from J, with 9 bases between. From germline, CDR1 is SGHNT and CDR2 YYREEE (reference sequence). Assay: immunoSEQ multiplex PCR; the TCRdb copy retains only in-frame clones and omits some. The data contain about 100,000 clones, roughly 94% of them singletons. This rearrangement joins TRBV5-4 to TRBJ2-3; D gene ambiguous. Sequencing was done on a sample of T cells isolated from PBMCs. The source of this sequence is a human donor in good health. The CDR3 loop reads CASSPVRDTQYF. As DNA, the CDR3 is TGTGCCAGCAGCCCAGTGCGGGATACGCAGTATTTT. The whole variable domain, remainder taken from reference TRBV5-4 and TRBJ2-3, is ETGVTQSPTHLIKTRGQQVTLRCSSQSGHNTVSWYQQALGQGPQFIFQYYREEENGRGNFPPRFSGLQFPNYSSELNVNALELDDSALYLCASSPVRDTQYFGPGTRLTVL.